The 10 T cell receptor beta chains given below trace back to one sample, sequenced in a study of kidney transplant recipient with SARS-CoV-2 infection. In TCRdb, the reads were re-called with MiXCR into one record per CDR3 protein. The sample consists of some 220,000 distinct CDR3 sequences, 25% to 35% of them appearing once. The sequencing used a blood sample, collected at baseline and around day 110 from a kidney transplant recipient. These receptor sequences come from a male patient aged 25 to 39 who had COVID-19 and was a kidney transplant recipient. A subset of T cells may come from the graft donor.

In its sample, this clonotype was seen many times. This chain connects TRBV28 to TRBJ1-5; D might be TRBD1 (5 bases). The CDR3 is made up of 16 amino acids. V lost 2 bases to trimming and J lost 0 bases, with 11 bases between them. The germline gives CDR1 MDHEN, CDR2 SYDVKM. The CDR3 DNA reads TGTGCCAGCAGTTTACGGGGTGGGGGTAGCAATCAGCCCCAGCATTTT. Translating gives CASSLRGGGSNQPQHF.

For this clonotype: A much bigger clone sits one base away, suggesting this may be a read error. J is TRBJ2-4 and V is TRBV6-6; the D gene is possibly TRBD2 (5 bases). The assigned J gene may be wrong: the sequence end matches TRBJ2-7 better. CDR1 and CDR2 from the germline V gene are MNHNY and SVGAGI (reference sequence). The CDR3 runs 15 residues. The CDR3 spells CASRTERRGRFEQYV. The CDR3 nucleotides are TGTGCCAGCAGAACCGAAAGACGGGGTCGGTTCGAGCAGTACGTC.

This chain uses TRBV28 with TRBJ1-4; 8 bases line up with TRBD1. V shed 7 bases and J 3 bases; nucleotides not matched to a gene: 13. This CDR3 has 17 amino acids. Germline CDR1 is MDHEN and CDR2 is SYDVKM. The chain's CDR3 is CASNFQAGGASNEKLFF. Written as DNA, the CDR3 is TGTGCCAGCAACTTCCAGGCAGGGGGCGCATCTAATGAAAAACTGTTTTTT.

Comment on this clonotype: This could be a read error, since a much larger clone is one nucleotide away. The V call is TRBV20-1, the J call TRBJ1-2; 10 nucleotides line up with TRBD1. The germline gives CDR1 DFQATT, CDR2 SNEGSKA (reference sequence). CDR3 length: 15 residues. V was clipped by 4 bases and J by 6 bases; unmatched bases: 11. CDR3 in amino acids: CSAKETGGAGHGYTF. The CDR3, as DNA: TGCAGTGCTAAGGAGACAGGGGGCGCCGGCCATGGCTACACCTTC.

This clonotype appeared many times. This chain connects TRBV2 to TRBJ2-1; D might be TRBD1 (5 bases). The ends were cut back, 7 bases at V and 2 bases at J, with 9 bases in the middle. The CDR3 extends over 13 amino acids. Germline CDR1 reads SNHLY; CDR2 reads FYNNEI. CDR3 DNA sequence: TGTGCCAGCATAGGGGTACCCTACAATGAGCAGTTCTTC. It encodes CASIGVPYNEQFF.

There are a few counts of this clonotype. CDR3 region: CATSAVKRCGKTYGYTF. As DNA, the CDR3 is TGTGCCACCAGCGCTGTAAAAAGGTGTGGAAAGACCTATGGCTACACCTTC. The chain carries TRBV15 and TRBJ1-2; D ambiguous. This CDR3 comprises 17 residues. CDR1 is LNHNV and CDR2 is YYDKDF in the germline V gene (reference sequence). Trimming pared 5 bases from V and 4 bases from J, leaving 23 bases between.

Note on this clonotype: A much larger clonotype is one base distant, so this may be a read error. The rearrangement uses TRBV5-1 and TRBJ2-3; D perhaps matches TRBD2 (7 bases). The closer fit of TRBJ2-5 to the DNA end suggests the J call may be wrong. The CDR3 length is 18 residues. CDR1 and CDR2 (germline): SGHRS, YFSETQ. CDR3 sequence: CASNLRQALAEVGETQYF. CDR3 DNA: TGCGCCAGCAACCTTAGACAGGCCCTAGCGGAGGTGGGAGAGACCCAGTACTTC.

Concerning this clonotype itself: A single base separates this from a much larger clone, so it may be a read error. The chain joins TRBV20-1 to TRBJ2-1, with no clear D. Per germline, CDR1 DFQATT and CDR2 SNEGSKA (reference sequence). The V end was cut by 6 bases, the J end by 8 bases, with 11 bases between. The CDR3 has 11 residues. CDR3 protein: CSALLWHEQFF. CDR3 sequence (DNA): TGCAGTGCGCTTCTATGGCATGAGCAGTTCTTC.

This clonotype was seen ten or more times. This sequence joins TRBV7-2 and TRBJ2-7; 7 bases align to TRBD2. V dropped 5 bases and J dropped 2; count of bases not matched to a gene: 9. CDR3 length: 15 residues. Germline CDR1 reads SGHTA; CDR2 reads FQGNSA. This chain's CDR3 is CASSTGSRGAYEQYF. CDR3 nucleotides: TGTGCCAGCAGCACAGGCTCCCGGGGGGCCTACGAGCAGTACTTC.

Many counts were recorded for this clonotype. This rearrangement joins TRBV28 to TRBJ1-2; D is perhaps TRBD1 (5 bases). Germline V gene data show CDR1 as MDHEN and CDR2 as SYDVKM. Trimming removed 4 bases at V and 8 bases at J, with 11 bases between. This CDR3 region has 12 residues. The CDR3 nucleotides are TGTGCCAGCAGTTCCCCTTGGGGGGGCTACACCTTC. Translation: CASSSPWGGYTF.